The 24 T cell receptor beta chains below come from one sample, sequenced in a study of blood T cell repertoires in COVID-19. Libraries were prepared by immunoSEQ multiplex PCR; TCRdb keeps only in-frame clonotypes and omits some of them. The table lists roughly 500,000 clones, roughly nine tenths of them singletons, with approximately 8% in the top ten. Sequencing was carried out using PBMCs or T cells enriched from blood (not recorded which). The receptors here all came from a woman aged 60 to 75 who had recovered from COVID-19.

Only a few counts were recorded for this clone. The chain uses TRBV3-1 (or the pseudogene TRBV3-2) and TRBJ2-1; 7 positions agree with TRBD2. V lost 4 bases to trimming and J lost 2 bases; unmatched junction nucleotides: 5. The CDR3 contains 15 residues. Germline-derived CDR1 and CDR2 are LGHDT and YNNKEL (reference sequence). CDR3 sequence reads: CASSRGTTAYNEQFF. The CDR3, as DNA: TGTGCCAGCAGCCGCGGGACTACCGCCTACAATGAGCAGTTCTTC.

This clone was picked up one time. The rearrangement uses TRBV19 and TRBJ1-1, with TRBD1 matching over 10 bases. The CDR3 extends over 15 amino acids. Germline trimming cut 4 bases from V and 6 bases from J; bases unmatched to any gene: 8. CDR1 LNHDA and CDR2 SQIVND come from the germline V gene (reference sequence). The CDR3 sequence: CASSTPGQGLAEAFF. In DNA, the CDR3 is TGTGCCAGTAGTACCCCGGGACAGGGGCTCGCTGAAGCTTTCTTT.

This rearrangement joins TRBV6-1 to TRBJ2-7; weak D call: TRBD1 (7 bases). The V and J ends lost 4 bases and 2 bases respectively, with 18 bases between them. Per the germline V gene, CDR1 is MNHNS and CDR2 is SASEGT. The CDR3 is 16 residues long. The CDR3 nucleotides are TGTGCCAGCAGTGCGTATGACAGGGCGGGAACCTACGAGCAGTACTTC. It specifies CASSAYDRAGTYEQYF.

CDR3 region: CASSVGWGRETQYF. The CDR3 nucleotides read TGTGCCAGCAGCGTAGGATGGGGGCGAGAGACCCAGTACTTC. The chain employs TRBV9 and TRBJ2-5; possibly TRBD1 for D (6 bases). CDR1 and CDR2 (germline): SGDLS, YYNGEE. The CDR3 contains 14 residues. The V gene lost 0 bases and the J gene lost 4 bases, with 10 bases spanning the gap.

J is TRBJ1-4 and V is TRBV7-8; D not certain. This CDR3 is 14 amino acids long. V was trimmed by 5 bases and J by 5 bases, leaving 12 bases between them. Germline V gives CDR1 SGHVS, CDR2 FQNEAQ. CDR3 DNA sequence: TGTGCCAGCAGCCTGAACTTCCGAAATGAAAAACTGTTTTTT. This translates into CASSLNFRNEKLFF.

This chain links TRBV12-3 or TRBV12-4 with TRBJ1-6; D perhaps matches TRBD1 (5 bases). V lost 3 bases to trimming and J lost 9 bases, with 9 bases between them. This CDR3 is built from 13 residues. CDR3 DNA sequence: TGTGCCAGCAGTTTGAGTCAGGGTTCACCCCTCCACTTT. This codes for CASSLSQGSPLHF.

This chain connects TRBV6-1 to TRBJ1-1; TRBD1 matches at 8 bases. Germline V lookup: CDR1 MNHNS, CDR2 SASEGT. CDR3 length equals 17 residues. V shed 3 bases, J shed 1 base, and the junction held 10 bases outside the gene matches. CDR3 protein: CASSEWTGWFRNTEAFF. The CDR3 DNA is TGTGCCAGCAGTGAGTGGACAGGGTGGTTTCGGAACACTGAAGCTTTCTTT.

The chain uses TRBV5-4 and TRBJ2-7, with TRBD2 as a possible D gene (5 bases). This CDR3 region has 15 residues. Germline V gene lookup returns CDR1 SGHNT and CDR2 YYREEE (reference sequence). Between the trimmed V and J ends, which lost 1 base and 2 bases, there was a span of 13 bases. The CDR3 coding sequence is TGTGCCAGCAGCTTGTTCCGGGCTAGCACCTACGAGCAGTACTTC. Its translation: CASSLFRASTYEQYF.

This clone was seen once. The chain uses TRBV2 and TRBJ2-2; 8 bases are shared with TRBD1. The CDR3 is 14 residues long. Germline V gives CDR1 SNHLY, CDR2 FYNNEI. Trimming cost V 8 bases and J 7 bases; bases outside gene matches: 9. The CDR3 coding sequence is TGTGCCAGCCACCCCAGGGGGCGGGGCGGGGAGCTGTTTTTT. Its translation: CASHPRGRGGELFF.

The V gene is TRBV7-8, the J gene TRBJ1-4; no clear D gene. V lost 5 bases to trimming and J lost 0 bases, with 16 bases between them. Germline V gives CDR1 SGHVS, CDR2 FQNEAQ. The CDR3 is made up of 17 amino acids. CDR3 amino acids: CASSPLVGLATNEKLFF. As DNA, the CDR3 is TGTGCCAGCAGCCCTCTAGTCGGCTTAGCAACTAATGAAAAACTGTTTTTT.

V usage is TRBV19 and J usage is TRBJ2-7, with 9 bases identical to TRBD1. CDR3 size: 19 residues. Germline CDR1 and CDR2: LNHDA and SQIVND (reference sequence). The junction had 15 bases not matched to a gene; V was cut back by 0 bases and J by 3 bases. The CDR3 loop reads CASSIDFWGQGRRGYEQYF. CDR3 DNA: TGTGCCAGTAGTATAGATTTTTGGGGACAGGGCCGGAGAGGCTACGAGCAGTACTTC. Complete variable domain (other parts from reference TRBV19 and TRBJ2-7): DGGITQSPKYLFRKEGQNVTLSCEQNLNHDAMYWYRQDPGQGLRLIYYSQIVNDFQKGDIAEGYSVSREKKESFPLTVTSAQKNPTAFYLCASSIDFWGQGRRGYEQYFGPGTRLTVT.

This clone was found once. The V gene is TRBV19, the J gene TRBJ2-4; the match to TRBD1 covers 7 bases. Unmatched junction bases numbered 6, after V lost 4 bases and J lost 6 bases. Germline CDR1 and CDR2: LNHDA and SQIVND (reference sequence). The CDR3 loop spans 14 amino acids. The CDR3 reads CASSRGAGGNIQYF. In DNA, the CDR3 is TGTGCCAGTAGTAGAGGGGCAGGGGGAAACATTCAGTACTTC.

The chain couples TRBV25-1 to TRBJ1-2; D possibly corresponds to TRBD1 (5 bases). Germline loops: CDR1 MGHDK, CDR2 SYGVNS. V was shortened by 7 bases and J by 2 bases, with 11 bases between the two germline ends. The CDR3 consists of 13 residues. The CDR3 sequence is CASTAGWNYGYTF. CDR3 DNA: TGTGCCAGCACGGCAGGGTGGAACTATGGCTACACCTTC.

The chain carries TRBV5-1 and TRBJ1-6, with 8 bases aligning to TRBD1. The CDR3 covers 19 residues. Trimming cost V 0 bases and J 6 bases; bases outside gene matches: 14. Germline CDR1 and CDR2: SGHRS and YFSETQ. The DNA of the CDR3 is TGCGCCAGCAGCTTGGACCCCTATATTTGGACAGGGAGTAATTCACCCCTCCACTTT. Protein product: CASSLDPYIWTGSNSPLHF. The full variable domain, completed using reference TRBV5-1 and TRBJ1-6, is KAGVTQTPRYLIKTRGQQVTLSCSPISGHRSVSWYQQTPGQGLQFLFEYFSETQRNKGNFPGRFSGRQFSNSRSEMNVSTLELGDSALYLCASSLDPYIWTGSNSPLHFGNGTRLTVT.

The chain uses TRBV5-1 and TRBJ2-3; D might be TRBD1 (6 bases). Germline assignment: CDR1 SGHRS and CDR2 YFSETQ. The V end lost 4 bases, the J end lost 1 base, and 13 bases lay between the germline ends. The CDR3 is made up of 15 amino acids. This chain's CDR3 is CASSGRTDRTDTQYF. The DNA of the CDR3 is TGCGCCAGCAGCGGTCGGACAGATCGCACAGATACGCAGTATTTT.

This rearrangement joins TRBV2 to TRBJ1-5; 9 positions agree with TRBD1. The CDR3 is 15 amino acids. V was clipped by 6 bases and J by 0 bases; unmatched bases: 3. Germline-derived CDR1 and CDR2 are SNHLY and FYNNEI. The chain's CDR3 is CASRDRGDSNQPQHF. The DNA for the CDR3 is TGTGCCAGCAGGGACAGGGGTGATAGCAATCAGCCCCAGCATTTT.

The CDR3: CASSLTRGDRAPDTQYF. CDR3 nucleotide sequence: TGTGCCAGCAGCTTGACCCGGGGGGACAGGGCCCCAGATACGCAGTATTTT. The chain recombines TRBV7-8 with TRBJ2-3; 9 bases line up with TRBD1. This CDR3 contains 17 residues. Germline V gene data show CDR1 as SGHVS and CDR2 as FQNEAQ. With V trimmed by 3 bases and J by 4 bases, 11 bases remained unmatched.

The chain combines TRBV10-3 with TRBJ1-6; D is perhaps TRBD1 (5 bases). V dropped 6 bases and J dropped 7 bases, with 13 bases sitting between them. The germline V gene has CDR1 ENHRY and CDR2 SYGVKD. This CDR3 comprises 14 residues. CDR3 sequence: CAISPGGENSPLHF. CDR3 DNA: TGTGCCATCAGCCCGGGGGGTGAGAATTCACCCCTCCACTTT.

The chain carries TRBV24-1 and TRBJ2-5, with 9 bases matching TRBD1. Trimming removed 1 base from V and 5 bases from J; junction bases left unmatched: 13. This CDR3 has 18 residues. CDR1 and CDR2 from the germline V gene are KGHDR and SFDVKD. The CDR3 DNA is TGTGCCACCAGTGATTTAGGGACAGGGTTGTTTAATATGGAGACCCAGTACTTC. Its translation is CATSDLGTGLFNMETQYF.

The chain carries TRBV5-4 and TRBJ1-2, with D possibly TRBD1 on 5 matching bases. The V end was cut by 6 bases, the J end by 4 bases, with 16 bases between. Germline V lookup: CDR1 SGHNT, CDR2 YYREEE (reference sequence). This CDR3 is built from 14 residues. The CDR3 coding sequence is TGTGCCAGCACCCGGGCGGGGGGGAGCTATGGCTACACCTTC. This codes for CASTRAGGSYGYTF.

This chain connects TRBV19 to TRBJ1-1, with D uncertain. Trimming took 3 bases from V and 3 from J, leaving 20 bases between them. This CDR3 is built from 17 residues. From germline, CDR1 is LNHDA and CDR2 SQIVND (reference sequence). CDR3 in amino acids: CASSIVFSPGGYTEAFF. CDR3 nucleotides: TGTGCCAGTAGTATCGTGTTCTCTCCAGGTGGGTACACTGAAGCTTTCTTT.

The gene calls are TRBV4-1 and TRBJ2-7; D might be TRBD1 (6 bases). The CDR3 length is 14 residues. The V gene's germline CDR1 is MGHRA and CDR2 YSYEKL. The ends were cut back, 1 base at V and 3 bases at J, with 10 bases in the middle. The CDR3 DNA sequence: TGCGCCAGCAGCCAAGCCACAGGGAGCTACGAGCAGTACTTC. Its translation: CASSQATGSYEQYF.

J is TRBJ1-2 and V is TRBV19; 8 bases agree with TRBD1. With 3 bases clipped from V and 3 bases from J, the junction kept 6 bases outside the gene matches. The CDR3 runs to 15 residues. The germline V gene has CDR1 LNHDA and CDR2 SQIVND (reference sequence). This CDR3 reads CASSMPGQGDYGYTF. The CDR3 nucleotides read TGTGCCAGTAGTATGCCTGGACAGGGCGACTATGGCTACACCTTC.

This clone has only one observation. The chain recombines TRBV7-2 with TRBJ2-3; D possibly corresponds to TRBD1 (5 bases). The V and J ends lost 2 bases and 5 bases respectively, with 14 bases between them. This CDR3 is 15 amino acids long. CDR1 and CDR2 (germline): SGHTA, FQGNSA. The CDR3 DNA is TGTGCCAGCAGCTTATGGGGTGGGGCGCGAGATACGCAGTATTTT. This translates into CASSLWGGARDTQYF. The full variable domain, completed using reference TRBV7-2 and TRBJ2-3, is GAGVSQSPSNKVTEKGKDVELRCDPISGHTALYWYRQSLGQGLEFLIYFQGNSAPDKSGLPSDRFSAERTGGSVSTLTIQRTQQEDSAVYLCASSLWGGARDTQYFGPGTRLTVL.